Below, 28 T cell receptor delta chains from the same sample are listed, as sequenced in a study of γδ T cells in repeated Plasmodium falciparum infection. TCRdb processed the multiplex PCR reads again with the CATT caller. Of approximately 60,000 delta-chain clones listed, around 1.8% were seen once; the top ten hold over 12%. Flow sorting of PBMC yielded separate Vgamma9/Vdelta2+ and Vdelta2-negative gammadelta T cell populations for bulk repertoire analysis. The sequenced material came from gamma-delta T cells from blood. The source is a pool of human donors (malaria-infected and uninfected, not separated).

This clone has just a few counts. The protein TCRdb gives is from a much larger clone and does not agree with this DNA's translation at residue 22, likely a read error; the protein shown here comes from the DNA. J gene calling gave no result, while the V gene is TRDV1; TRDD3, as called in the table, went unchecked against the DNA. The CDR3 length is 23 residues. Germline-derived CDR1 and CDR2 are TSWWSYY and QGS. The CDR3 sequence: CALGELGPSYDWGIQGNTDKLTF. The CDR3 DNA reads as TGTGCTCTTGGGGAACTGGGGCCTTCCTACGACTGGGGGATACAAGGGAACACCGATAAACTCACCTTT.

This clone was seen many times. TCRdb records a much larger clone's protein for this DNA, with a difference at residue 9 that likely arises from a read error; the protein given is the translation of the DNA. The chain carries TRDV1 and TRDJ1, with TRDD3 matching over 12 bases. The CDR3 is 20 residues long. J lost 10 bases, V lost 6 bases, and 27 bases had no gene match. Germline-derived CDR1 and CDR2 are TSWWSYY and QGS. The CDR3 DNA reads TGTGCTCTTGGCCCTATCCCTTCCCCACTACTGGGGGATACTTCGGCGCCACTCATCTTT. This encodes CALGPIPSPLLGDTSAPLIF.

In this sample, this clone turned up many times. This likely traces to a read error, being one base from a far larger clone. Different DNA sequences within this sample yield the same CDR3. The chain recombines TRDV1 with TRDJ1; a possible D gene is TRDD3 (7 bases). Germline V gives CDR1 TSWWSYY, CDR2 QGS. The CDR3 covers 21 residues. The CDR3 region is CALGVSTCPPTGVGYTDKLIF. The CDR3 nucleotides are TGTGCTCTTGGGGTCAGCACCTGTCCTCCTACTGGGGTAGGGTACACCGATAAACTCATCTTC.

The sample holds a few counts of this clone. TCRdb's protein for this DNA is that of a much larger clone and differs from the translation at residue 16, likely a read error; the protein shown is the DNA translation. V usage is TRDV1 and J usage is TRDJ1; 9 bases line up with TRDD3. The CDR3 contains 17 residues. Germline V gives CDR1 TSWWSYY, CDR2 QGS. CDR3 coding DNA: TGTGCTCTTGGGCCGGATCACGCGGGGGATACTCGGGGGGGACTCACCTTT. The encoded protein is CALGPDHAGDTRGGLTF.

Comment on this clone: A single base is all that separates this from a far larger clone, so a read error is likely. The identical CDR3 is also encoded by other nucleotide sequences in the sample. The chain uses TRDV3 and TRDJ1; 8 nucleotides agree with TRDD3. Per germline, CDR1 TVYSNPD and CDR2 GDNSRS (reference sequence). The CDR3 has 21 residues. After removal of 4 bases from V and 5 bases from J, the junction contained 33 bases not matched to a gene. CDR3 bases: TGTGCCTCTGCAAAGGGGGCATACTGGGGGGCCTCTCGCCCCCTCAAGGATAAACTCATCTTT. Its translation is CASAKGAYWGASRPLKDKLIF.

For this clone: TCRdb pairs this DNA with a much larger clone's protein that differs at residue 3, likely a read error; the protein shown was translated from the DNA. This CDR3 is CAQVSPTVYWGIRSIDKLIF. In nucleotides, the CDR3 is TGTGCCCAGGTGAGTCCTACCGTATACTGGGGGATACGCTCCATCGATAAACTCATCTTT. The chain carries TRDV3 and TRDJ1, with TRDD3 matching 13 bases. The J gene is absent in TCRdb and was assigned here via DNA matching to germline. Germline trimming cut 5 bases from V and 4 bases from J; bases unmatched to any gene: 25. Germline lookup yields CDR1 TVYSNPD and CDR2 GDNSRS (reference sequence). The CDR3 extends over 20 amino acids.

The table lists this clone with many counts. A far larger clone lies a single base away; this is likely a read error. The rearrangement uses TRDV1 and TRDJ1; TRDD3 aligns across 12 bases. The germline CDR1 and CDR2 sequences are TSWWSYY and QGS. The trim removed 4 bases at V and 1 base at J, leaving 28 bases unmatched. This CDR3 is built from 24 residues. The CDR3 is CALGGLPRSWGRATGGYPTDKLIF. CDR3 bases: TGTGCTCTTGGGGGGCTTCCTAGGTCTTGGGGCCGAGCTACTGGGGGATACCCCACCGATAAACTCATCTTT.

This clone was counted ten times or more. TCRdb pairs this DNA with a much larger clone's protein that differs at residue 15, likely a read error; the protein shown was translated from the DNA. The chain has TRDV2 and TRDJ1, with 9 bases lining up with TRDD3. This CDR3 has 18 residues. CDR1 is GEAIGNYY and CDR2 is EKD in the germline V gene. The CDR3 nucleotides are TGTGCCTGTGACACGCTCCCTACTGGGGGAGAGTACACCGATAGACTCATCTTT. Translated: CACDTLPTGGEYTDRLIF.

To note about this clone: This DNA translates differently at residue 5 from the TCRdb protein, which is that of a much larger clone; a read error is likely, and the protein shown is the DNA's own translation. The genes are TRDV1 and TRDJ1; D is ambiguous. Germline CDR1 reads TSWWSYY; CDR2 reads QGS. V was shortened by 5 bases and J by 0 bases, with 25 bases between the two germline ends. The CDR3 is 19 amino acids. The CDR3 reads CALGKRFTLTLVYTDKLIF. CDR3 nucleotide sequence: TGTGCTCTTGGGAAACGATTTACTCTAACCCTCGTGTACACCGATAAACTCATCTTT.

A remark on this clone: TCRdb's protein, taken from a much larger clone, differs from this DNA's translation at residue 8, likely owing to a read error; the protein displayed comes from the DNA. The chain couples TRDV2 to TRDJ3; 8 bases fit TRDD3. The CDR3 spans 17 residues. In germline, CDR1 is GEAIGNYY, CDR2 EKD. The junction had 1 base not matched to a gene; V was cut back by 1 base and J by 0 bases. CDR3 residues: CACDTGGFSWDTRQMFF. The CDR3 DNA is TGTGCCTGTGACACTGGGGGATTCTCCTGGGACACCCGACAGATGTTTTTC.

In its sample, this clone was seen a few times. A far larger clone is off by one base, so a read error is likely. This specimen includes other DNA sequences encoding the same CDR3. This chain links TRDV1 with TRDJ1; no definite D call. The CDR3 spans 17 residues. Germline V gives CDR1 TSWWSYY, CDR2 QGS. The CDR3 spells CALGELAPLRDTDKLIF. The CDR3 region has the DNA TGTGCTCTTGGGGAACTAGCGCCACTAAGAGACACTGATAAACTCATCTTT.

For this clone: The TCRdb record carries a much larger clone's protein, which differs from this DNA's translation at residue 21; a read error is the likely cause, and the protein listed here is the DNA translation. This chain links TRDV3 with TRDJ1, with 13 bases lining up with TRDD3. CDR1 is TVYSNPD and CDR2 is GDNSRS in the germline V gene (reference sequence). There are 24 residues in the CDR3. Trimming removed 5 bases from V and 10 bases from J; junction bases left unmatched: 43. CDR3 amino acids: CARHGAPHSPNHYWGIRGTDGLIF. In DNA, the CDR3 is TGTGCCCGTCACGGCGCTCCCCACTCACCTAATCATTACTGGGGGATACGAGGCACCGATGGACTCATCTTT.

A remark on this clone: The protein TCRdb lists belongs to a much larger clone and differs from this DNA's translation at residue 17, which points to a read error; the protein shown is made from the DNA. The rearrangement links TRAV38-2/DV8 to TRDJ1; 13 positions match TRDD3. The J gene, missing from TCRdb, was assigned here through DNA to germline matching. The CDR3 runs to 21 residues. Germline-derived CDR1 and CDR2 are TSESDYY and QEAYKQQN. V dropped 0 bases and J dropped 6; count of bases not matched to a gene: 20. DNA of the CDR3: TGTGCTTATAGGAGCGCGGCCTCCTACAGGTACTGGGGGATACGCTTCAATAAACTCATCTTT. Translated: CAYRSAASYRYWGIRFNKLIF.

As concerns this clone: The mismatch at residue 9 between this DNA's translation and the TCRdb protein of a much larger clone likely reflects a read error; the protein shown is translated from the DNA. The rearrangement links TRDV2 to TRDJ3; 7 bases align to TRDD3. Since TCRdb gives no J gene, matching the DNA to germline was used here to assign it. The junction had 6 bases not matched to a gene; V was cut back by 0 bases and J by 2 bases. Germline V gives CDR1 GEAIGNYY, CDR2 EKD. The CDR3 is 18 residues long. In DNA form, the CDR3 reads TGTGCCTGTGACACCGTACTGGGGAATACCTGGGACACCCGACAGATGTTTTTC. This codes for CACDTVLGNTWDTRQMFF.

This clone has only a few counts. TCRdb has a much larger clone's protein, which differs at residue 6 from the translation of this DNA, likely because of a read error; what is shown is the protein translated from the DNA. The chain recombines TRDV2 with TRDJ2, with TRDD3 matching over 13 bases. V lost 3 bases and J lost 0; bases outside the gene matches: 36. Germline V gene lookup returns CDR1 GEAIGNYY and CDR2 EKD. The CDR3 extends over 28 amino acids. Here the CDR3 reads CACDSPSPPTGGSLGDTRIPALTAQLFF. The CDR3 nucleotides are TGTGCCTGTGACTCGCCCTCGCCTCCTACGGGGGGATCACTGGGGGATACGCGTATCCCGGCTTTGACAGCACAACTCTTCTTT.

This clone was picked up a small number of times. TCRdb records a much larger clone's protein for this DNA, with a difference at residue 16 that likely arises from a read error; the protein given is the translation of the DNA. The V gene is TRDV1; the J gene was not called; the listed D gene, TRDD2, was not tested against the DNA. Germline assignment: CDR1 TSWWSYY and CDR2 QGS. The CDR3 sequence is 18 residues long. The DNA for the CDR3 is TGTGCTCTTTCCCACTTCCTACAAAGACTCTATAACACCGATAAACCCATCTTT. It yields the protein CALSHFLQRLYNTDKPIF.

With respect to this clone: Other DNA sequences in the sample encode the same CDR3. J is TRDJ1 and V is TRDV1; TRDD3 might be the D (6 bases). The V and J ends lost 0 bases and 1 base respectively, with 27 bases between them. Looked up from germline, CDR1 is TSWWSYY and CDR2 is QGS. CDR3 size: 21 residues. The CDR3 sequence is CALGELGIPHGGRKGTDKLIF. As DNA, the CDR3 is TGTGCTCTTGGGGAACTGGGGATCCCCCATGGGGGCCGAAAAGGCACCGATAAACTCATCTTT.

In this sample, this clone turned up many times. This sequence is one base from a far larger clone and is likely a read error. The chain links TRDV1 to TRDJ1, with 11 bases identical to TRDD3. The CDR3 loop spans 14 amino acids. The germline CDR1 and CDR2 sequences are TSWWSYY and QGS. J gave up 4 bases and V 9 bases, and 7 bases lay outside the gene matches. CDR3 amino acids: CALLGDTGVDKLIF. The CDR3 DNA reads TGTGCTCTCCTGGGGGATACCGGCGTCGATAAACTCATCTTT.

Sample share makes this clone medium-sized. The identical CDR3 is also encoded by other nucleotide sequences in the sample. The chain employs TRDV1 and TRDJ1; D unclear. The germline V and J ends were trimmed by 2 bases and 3 bases, with 10 bases remaining between them. The CDR3 is 14 amino acids. Germline CDR1 and CDR2: TSWWSYY and QGS. The CDR3 DNA reads as TGTGCTCTTGGGGAATGGTTTGGCGCCGATAAACTCATCTTT. It is translated as CALGEWFGADKLIF.

A few counts support this clone. TCRdb lists the protein of a much larger clone for this DNA, which differs at residue 9, so this is likely a read error; the protein given here is translated from the DNA itself. The chain carries TRAV38-2/DV8 and TRDJ1, with 13 nucleotides matching TRDD3. This CDR3 is 21 amino acids long. Per germline, CDR1 TSESDYY and CDR2 QEAYKQQN. Losses at the gene ends were 0 bases for V and 4 bases for J; bases not matched to a gene: 18. CDR3 sequence: CAYRSAASHRYWGIRFDKLIF. The CDR3 nucleotides are TGTGCTTATAGGAGCGCGGCCTCCCACAGGTACTGGGGGATACGCTTCGATAAACTCATCTTT.

In this sample, this clone turned up a few times. This DNA's translation and the protein TCRdb lists, from a much larger clone, do not match at residue 12, likely due to a read error; the protein shown is translated from the DNA. V is TRDV2 and J is TRDJ3, with 13 positions matching TRDD3. The CDR3 is 21 amino acids. The ends lost 3 bases at V and 4 bases at J; junction bases unmatched: 14. Germline V gene sequence: CDR1 GEAIGNYY, CDR2 EKD. CDR3 coding DNA: TGTGCCTGTGACTCCCCGGGAACTGGGGGATACGTGGGATGGGACACCCGACAGATGTTTTTC. Its protein is CACDSPGTGGYVGWDTRQMFF.

For this clone: The protein in TCRdb stems from a much larger clone and differs at residue 6 from this DNA's translation, likely a read error; here the protein is translated from the DNA. The chain recombines TRDV1 with TRDJ1; TRDD3 matches at 10 bases. Here the J gene came from matching the DNA to germline, since TCRdb omits it. CDR3 size: 21 residues. The germline V gene encodes CDR1 TSWWSYY and CDR2 QGS. The CDR3 region has the DNA TGTGCTCTTGGGGAAGTTGGCCTAAATACCCTTACTGGGGGATGTTCCGACAAACTCATCTTT. The encoded protein is CALGEVGLNTLTGGCSDKLIF.

This clone was counted only a few times. TCRdb lists the protein of a much larger clone for this DNA, which differs at residue 8, so this is likely a read error; the protein given here is translated from the DNA itself. The chain is built from TRDV3 and TRDJ2; 7 nucleotides match TRDD3. The CDR3 spans 20 residues. After removal of 0 bases from V and 6 bases from J, the junction contained 25 bases not matched to a gene. Germline V gene data show CDR1 as TVYSNPD and CDR2 as GDNSRS (reference sequence). CDR3 region: CAFSYPFPRGRGMHSAQLFF. The CDR3 region has the DNA TGTGCCTTTAGCTATCCCTTTCCGCGAGGACGGGGGATGCATTCAGCACAACTCTTCTTT. The full variable domain, its missing parts supplied by reference TRDV3 and TRDJ2, is CDKVTQSSPDQTVASGSEVVLLCTYDTVYSNPDLFWYRIRPDYSFQFVFYGDNSRSEGADFTQGRFSVKHILTQKAFHLVISPVRTEDSATYYCAFSYPFPRGRGMHSAQLFFGKGTQLIVEP.

V is TRDV3 and J is TRDJ1, with 8 bases fitting TRDD3. Here the J gene came from matching the DNA to germline, since TCRdb omits it. Unmatched junction bases numbered 19, after V lost 3 bases and J lost 7 bases. This CDR3 has 16 residues. CDR1 TVYSNPD and CDR2 GDNSRS come from the germline V gene (reference sequence). The CDR3 is CALSGPRGIRQLKLIF. The CDR3 DNA reads TGTGCCTTAAGTGGTCCGAGGGGGATAAGGCAACTTAAACTCATCTTT.

There are a few counts of this clone. For this DNA, TCRdb reports the protein of a much larger clone, which diverges at residue 3, most likely from a read error; the protein presented here is translated directly from the DNA. The gene calls are TRDV1 and TRDJ1; maybe TRDD3 (5 bases). As TCRdb names no J gene, one was assigned here on the basis of a DNA match to germline. CDR3 length: 19 amino acids. Germline V gene lookup returns CDR1 TSWWSYY and CDR2 QGS. The CDR3: CAHGERFTLTLVYTDKLIF. The CDR3 region has the DNA TGTGCTCATGGGGAACGATTTACTCTAACCCTCGTGTACACCGATAAACTCATCTTT.

This clone was seen repeatedly, ten times or more. A read error is likely here: a far larger clone is one base away. CDR3 coding DNA: TGTGCTTTTGGGGAACACCTGGGGGATTCGGTGCTCATCTTT. It is translated as CAFGEHLGDSVLIF. The J gene is TRDJ1, the V gene TRDV1; 9 nucleotides agree with TRDD3. Germline CDR1 TSWWSYY, CDR2 QGS. This CDR3 region has 14 residues.

This clone came up a few times. The protein recorded in TCRdb matches a much larger clone and deviates from this DNA's translation at residue 18, suggesting a read error; the protein here is obtained by translating the DNA. The J gene is TRDJ1, the V gene TRDV1; 12 bases align to TRDD3. Germline matching of the DNA provided the J gene here, since TCRdb leaves it blank. J was trimmed by 0 bases and V by 2 bases; bases with no gene match: 31. Germline V gene data show CDR1 as TSWWSYY and CDR2 as QGS. CDR3 length equals 26 residues. For the CDR3, the DNA is TGTGCTCTTGGGGAATTAGGGCCTCCTACGATTAGCTGGGGGATACGGGGGTCTTCTTACACCGATAAACTCATCTTT. Translation: CALGELGPPTISWGIRGSSYTDKLIF.

This clone was seen ten or more times. TCRdb lists the protein of a much larger clone for this DNA, which differs at residue 9, so this is likely a read error; the protein given here is translated from the DNA itself. This chain links TRDV1 with TRDJ1; D call uncertain. The germline CDR1 and CDR2 sequences are TSWWSYY and QGS. The V end lost 1 base, the J end lost 3 bases, and 18 bases lay between the germline ends. The CDR3 consists of 17 residues. CDR3 amino acids: CALGERYPEYVSDKLIF. In DNA form, the CDR3 reads TGTGCTCTTGGGGAACGGTATCCGGAGTATGTTTCCGATAAACTCATCTTT.